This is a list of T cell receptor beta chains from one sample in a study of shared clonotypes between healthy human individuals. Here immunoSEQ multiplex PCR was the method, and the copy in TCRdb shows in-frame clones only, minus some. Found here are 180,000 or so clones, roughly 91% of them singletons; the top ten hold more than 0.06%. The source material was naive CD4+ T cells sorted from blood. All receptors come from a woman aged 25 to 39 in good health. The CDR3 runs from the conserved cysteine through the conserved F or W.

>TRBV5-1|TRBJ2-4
CASSLTHSGRTGGNIQYF
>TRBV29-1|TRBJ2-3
CSVLQRDYTDTQYF
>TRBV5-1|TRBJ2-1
CASSAQPSGSYNEQFF
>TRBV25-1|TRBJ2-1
CASSTKEGLYNEQFF
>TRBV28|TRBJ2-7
CASSSWRGNSYEQYF
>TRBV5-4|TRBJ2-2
CASSLNRLNTGELFF
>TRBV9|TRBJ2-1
CASSEGQGGNSYNEQFF
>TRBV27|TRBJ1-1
CASRSHTPGIGGTEAFF
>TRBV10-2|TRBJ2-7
CASSEPGHQGEQYF
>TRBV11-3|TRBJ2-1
CASSLPPIHEQFF
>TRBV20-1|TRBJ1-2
CTGSGGWGYTF
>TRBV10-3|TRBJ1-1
CAITDSWNTEAFF
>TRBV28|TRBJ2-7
CASSGGLAGPKGGYEQYF
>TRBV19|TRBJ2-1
CASSRGLAGVPYNEQFF
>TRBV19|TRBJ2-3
CASSSTPFPGGFRDTQYF
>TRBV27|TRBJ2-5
CASCPPGLGGTQYF
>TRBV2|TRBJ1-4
CASAYLGHWRLEANEKLFF
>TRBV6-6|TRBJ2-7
CASRLDRSEQYF
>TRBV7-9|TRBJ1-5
CASSLTGAQQPQHF
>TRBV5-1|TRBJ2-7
CASSLVGYEQYF